Each of the 6 T cell receptor beta chains below was sequenced from the same sample in a study of T cells in localized non-small cell lung cancer. TCRdb keeps only in-frame clones here, not all; method: immunoSEQ multiplex PCR. Among approximately 89,000 clones listed, around 80% were seen once. The sequences come from PBMCs, collected before any cancer treatment. These receptors were taken from a man between 40 and 69 years old with stage II squamous cell lung carcinoma.

The genes are TRBV7-2 and TRBJ1-4; maybe TRBD1 (5 bases). Per the germline V gene, CDR1 is SGHTA and CDR2 is FQGNSA. Trimming removed 3 bases at V and 7 bases at J, with 12 bases between. The CDR3 covers 14 residues. The CDR3 loop reads CASSFGPGAEKLFF. The CDR3 region has the DNA TGTGCCAGCAGCTTTGGACCTGGGGCTGAAAAACTGTTTTTT. The entire variable domain, with the rest obtained from reference TRBV7-2 and TRBJ1-4, is as follows: GAGVSQSPSNKVTEKGKDVELRCDPISGHTALYWYRQSLGQGLEFLIYFQGNSAPDKSGLPSDRFSAERTGGSVSTLTIQRTQQEDSAVYLCASSFGPGAEKLFFGSGTQLSVL.

V is TRBV4-2 and J is TRBJ1-2; D is perhaps TRBD1 (5 bases). V was cut by 2 bases and J by 6 bases, with 13 bases left in between. CDR1 and CDR2 (germline): LGHNA, YNFKEQ. This CDR3 comprises 14 residues. CDR3 coding DNA: TGTGCCAGCAGCCAAAGGCCAGGGTCGGATGGCTACACCTTC. Protein: CASSQRPGSDGYTF.

The chain is built from TRBV5-1 and TRBJ1-4; D gene ambiguous. V shed 3 bases and J shed 3 bases, with 9 bases lying between them. Germline assignment: CDR1 SGHRS and CDR2 YFSETQ. The CDR3 totals 14 residues. CDR3 sequence: CASSSIGANEKLFF. CDR3 DNA: TGCGCCAGCAGCTCGATAGGAGCTAATGAAAAACTGTTTTTT.

V gene TRBV28 combines with J gene TRBJ1-4; D not resolved. V lost 8 bases to trimming and J lost 5 bases, with 15 bases between them. The germline gives CDR1 MDHEN, CDR2 SYDVKM. CDR3 size: 14 residues. The CDR3 region is CASFSMGQNEKLFF. The CDR3 region has the DNA TGTGCCAGCTTCTCAATGGGCCAGAATGAAAAACTGTTTTTT.

The CDR3: CASSPIFPGPSYEQYF. The DNA of the CDR3 is TGCGCCAGCAGCCCCATCTTTCCGGGACCTTCCTACGAGCAGTACTTC. This chain joins TRBV4-1 and TRBJ2-7; TRBD1 or TRBD2 may be the D gene (5 bases each). The CDR3 extends over 16 amino acids. Trimming took 4 bases from V and 1 from J, leaving 17 bases between them. Germline V gene data show CDR1 as MGHRA and CDR2 as YSYEKL.

The V call is TRBV6-5, the J call TRBJ2-3, with D possibly TRBD1 on 6 matching bases. V dropped 0 bases and J dropped 7 bases, with 14 bases sitting between them. This CDR3 spans 15 amino acids. Germline values: CDR1 MNHEY, CDR2 SVGAGI. This chain's CDR3 is CASSYSPRDTYTQYF. The CDR3 DNA reads TGTGCCAGCAGTTACTCCCCTCGGGACACCTATACGCAGTATTTT.